These 2 T cell receptor beta chains were sequenced from one sample in a study of identifying expanded T cells in peripheral blood. The table came from immunoSEQ multiplex PCR; TCRdb's copy has only in-frame clones and leaves some out. The table shows approximately 100,000 clones, with roughly 90% occurring only once. Sequenced material: blood. These receptors originate from a person aged 18 to 75 in good health.

The rearrangement links TRBV28 to TRBJ2-1, with D unclear. The V gene's germline CDR1 is MDHEN and CDR2 SYDVKM. The CDR3 loop spans 10 amino acids. With 10 bases removed from V and 9 bases from J, the gap between germline ends came to 10 bases. CDR3 sequence reads: CATAWSEQFF. DNA for the CDR3: TGTGCCACGGCATGGAGTGAGCAGTTCTTC.

This clone was recorded only once. The chain joins TRBV14 to TRBJ2-3; D is uncertain. The ends were cut back, 0 bases at V and 3 bases at J, with 16 bases in the middle. The CDR3 spans 17 residues. Germline V lookup: CDR1 SGHDN, CDR2 FVKESK. CDR3 residues: CASSQDIRSYVTDTQYF. The CDR3 coding sequence is TGTGCCAGCAGCCAAGATATACGGTCCTATGTGACAGATACGCAGTATTTT.